These T cell receptor beta chains were read from a single sample in a study of tumor-infiltrating lymphocytes in localized non-small cell lung cancer. Sequenced by immunoSEQ multiplex PCR; TCRdb stores in-frame clones only, minus some. The table lists around 15,000 clones, approximately 70% of them singletons. Sequencing used lung tumor tissue. The receptors come from a human donor with non-small cell lung cancer. The CDR3 runs from the conserved cysteine through the conserved F or W. Fields, in order: clone size, V gene, J gene, D gene, CDR3 DNA, CDR3 protein. A D gene is named only where the DNA matches it firmly. The size field is filled for only some rows; it gives once, few, many or a size class.

abundance: NA; v_gene: TRBV7-6; j_gene: TRBJ1-3; d_gene: NA; CDR3nt: TGTGCCAGCAGCTTAGGAAGCTCTGGAAACACCATATATTTT; CDR3aa: CASSLGSSGNTIYF
abundance: NA; v_gene: TRBV30; j_gene: TRBJ2-7; d_gene: NA; CDR3nt: TGTGCCTGGACCGTAGGTAGGTCCGGCCGGCCTTCCTACGAGCAGTACTTC; CDR3aa: CAWTVGRSGRPSYEQYF
abundance: NA; v_gene: TRBV28; j_gene: TRBJ1-1; d_gene: TRBD1; CDR3nt: TGTGCCAGCAGTGAAACAGGGGGCCGGTACACTGAAGCTTTCTTT; CDR3aa: CASSETGGRYTEAFF
abundance: few; v_gene: TRBV28; j_gene: TRBJ1-1; d_gene: NA; CDR3nt: TGTGCCAGCAGTTTCGGGAACACTGAAGCTTTCTTT; CDR3aa: CASSFGNTEAFF
abundance: NA; v_gene: TRBV6-1; j_gene: TRBJ2-5; d_gene: NA; CDR3nt: TGTGCCAGCAGTGAAAGGGCAGCTCTCCGGACCCAGTACTTC; CDR3aa: CASSERAALRTQYF
abundance: few; v_gene: TRBV7-2; j_gene: TRBJ1-6; d_gene: NA; CDR3nt: TGTGCCAGCAGCATCTCCTGGGGGGCAGGTTCACCCCTCCACTTT; CDR3aa: CASSISWGAGSPLHF
abundance: once; v_gene: TRBV5-1; j_gene: TRBJ2-2; d_gene: NA; CDR3nt: TGCGCCAGCAGCTGGGGGGGGGCGACCACCGGGGAGCTGTTTTTT; CDR3aa: CASSWGGATTGELFF
abundance: NA; v_gene: TRBV6-5; j_gene: TRBJ1-1; d_gene: TRBD1; CDR3nt: TGTGCCAGCAGGATGGGACAGGGGGCGCGAGCTTTCTTT; CDR3aa: CASRMGQGARAFF
abundance: NA; v_gene: TRBV28; j_gene: TRBJ1-2; d_gene: NA; CDR3nt: TGTGCCAGCAGTCCTCCTCGGGATAACTATGGCTACACCTTC; CDR3aa: CASSPPRDNYGYTF
abundance: NA; v_gene: TRBV19; j_gene: TRBJ2-2; d_gene: NA; CDR3nt: TGTGCCAGTAGTATTTTGGCACTCATCACCGGGGAGCTGTTTTTT; CDR3aa: CASSILALITGELFF
abundance: NA; v_gene: TRBV10-3; j_gene: TRBJ2-5; d_gene: TRBD2; CDR3nt: TGTGCCATCAGTGGGGGGGGTGGGACCCAGTACTTC; CDR3aa: CAISGGGGTQYF
abundance: few; v_gene: TRBV5-1; j_gene: TRBJ2-2; d_gene: NA; CDR3nt: TGCGCCAGCAGCTTGGCCACGAACCAGGGGTCCGGGGAGCTGTTTTTT; CDR3aa: CASSLATNQGSGELFF
abundance: NA; v_gene: TRBV27; j_gene: TRBJ1-6; d_gene: NA; CDR3nt: TGTGCCAGCAGTCGTGTGGGTTCACCCCTCCACTTT; CDR3aa: CASSRVGSPLHF
abundance: once; v_gene: TRBV5-6; j_gene: TRBJ1-2; d_gene: NA; CDR3nt: TGTGCCAGCAGCTTGCGGGGGTCGGCCTATGGCTACACCTTC; CDR3aa: CASSLRGSAYGYTF
abundance: NA; v_gene: TRBV2; j_gene: TRBJ1-3; d_gene: NA; CDR3nt: TGTGCCAGCATAGGGGTCTCTGGAAACACCATATATTTT; CDR3aa: CASIGVSGNTIYF
abundance: few; v_gene: TRBV6-6; j_gene: TRBJ1-1; d_gene: NA; CDR3nt: TGTGCCAGCAGTTACGGGGGGAGTGGGACTGAAGCTTTCTTT; CDR3aa: CASSYGGSGTEAFF
abundance: few; v_gene: TRBV5-1; j_gene: TRBJ1-1; d_gene: NA; CDR3nt: TGCGCCAGCAGCTTTACGACAGACACTGAAGCTTTCTTT; CDR3aa: CASSFTTDTEAFF
abundance: NA; v_gene: TRBV5-8; j_gene: TRBJ1-5; d_gene: NA; CDR3nt: TGTGCCAGCAGCTTGGCCCATCTGACAGGCTTTGGCAATCAGCCCCAGCATTTT; CDR3aa: CASSLAHLTGFGNQPQHF
abundance: NA; v_gene: TRBV19; j_gene: TRBJ2-7; d_gene: TRBD2; CDR3nt: TGTGCCAGTAGTACCCAAGCGGGGGATCTCTACGAGCAGTACTTC; CDR3aa: CASSTQAGDLYEQYF
abundance: NA; v_gene: TRBV28; j_gene: TRBJ1-5; d_gene: TRBD1; CDR3nt: TGTGCCAGCAGCTACGTCGGGCAGGGGGGTCAGCCCCAGCATTTT; CDR3aa: CASSYVGQGGQPQHF
abundance: few; v_gene: TRBV19; j_gene: TRBJ1-1; d_gene: NA; CDR3nt: TGTGCCAGTAGGGACCTGAACACTGAAGCTTTCTTT; CDR3aa: CASRDLNTEAFF
abundance: NA; v_gene: TRBV7-9; j_gene: TRBJ1-4; d_gene: NA; CDR3nt: TGTGCCAGCAGCTTAAGGGGCCAGTGGATTTTT; CDR3aa: CASSLRGQWIF
abundance: NA; v_gene: TRBV9; j_gene: TRBJ2-5; d_gene: TRBD1; CDR3nt: TGTGCCAGCAGCGTAGATGGACAGGGCGAAGAGACCCAGTACTTC; CDR3aa: CASSVDGQGEETQYF
abundance: NA; v_gene: TRBV30; j_gene: TRBJ2-3; d_gene: NA; CDR3nt: TGTGCCTGGAGTGCACGTATCCGAGGCACAGATACGCAGTATTTT; CDR3aa: CAWSARIRGTDTQYF
abundance: NA; v_gene: TRBV6-1; j_gene: TRBJ1-1; d_gene: TRBD1; CDR3nt: TGTGCCAGCAGTGGGACCTTACAGGGGCTGTTTTCCACTGAAGCTTTCTTT; CDR3aa: CASSGTLQGLFSTEAFF
abundance: once; v_gene: TRBV2; j_gene: TRBJ2-7; d_gene: TRBD1; CDR3nt: TGTGCCAGCAAGGACAGGGGGCGGCTGCAGTACTTC; CDR3aa: CASKDRGRLQYF
abundance: large; v_gene: TRBV10-2; j_gene: TRBJ2-5; d_gene: TRBD2; CDR3nt: TGCGCCAGGATACCGGGACTAGCGGGAGCCGAGACCCAGTACTTC; CDR3aa: CARIPGLAGAETQYF
abundance: NA; v_gene: TRBV6-1; j_gene: TRBJ1-2; d_gene: NA; CDR3nt: TGTGCCAGCAGTGAAGCGTATGACAGCCTCTATGGCTACACCTTC; CDR3aa: CASSEAYDSLYGYTF
abundance: NA; v_gene: TRBV27; j_gene: TRBJ2-7; d_gene: TRBD1; CDR3nt: TGTGCCAGCAGTAAACCGGGACAGGGTTCCCACGAGCAGTACTTC; CDR3aa: CASSKPGQGSHEQYF
abundance: few; v_gene: TRBV27; j_gene: TRBJ1-1; d_gene: NA; CDR3nt: TGTGCCAGCAGTTTAAGATCGAACACTGAAGCTTTCTTT; CDR3aa: CASSLRSNTEAFF
abundance: NA; v_gene: TRBV5-1; j_gene: TRBJ2-7; d_gene: TRBD2; CDR3nt: TGCGCCAGCAGTCCCCGACTAGCGGGGGACGAGCAGTACTTC; CDR3aa: CASSPRLAGDEQYF
abundance: NA; v_gene: TRBV5-1; j_gene: TRBJ1-2; d_gene: NA; CDR3nt: TGCGCCAGCAGCTTGGCCGTAGGGAACTTTGGCTACACCTTC; CDR3aa: CASSLAVGNFGYTF
abundance: once; v_gene: TRBV7-8; j_gene: TRBJ1-6; d_gene: TRBD1; CDR3nt: TGTGCCAGCAGCCTGACGGACAGGGGGCTTTCACCCCTCCACTTT; CDR3aa: CASSLTDRGLSPLHF
abundance: NA; v_gene: TRBV7-8; j_gene: TRBJ1-5; d_gene: NA; CDR3nt: TGTGCCAGCAGCTTAGCGCCGTCAGATAGCAATCAGCCCCAGCATTTT; CDR3aa: CASSLAPSDSNQPQHF
abundance: few; v_gene: TRBV6-5; j_gene: TRBJ2-3; d_gene: TRBD1; CDR3nt: TGTGCCAGCAGTTACAGGGGGCCGGAAGATACGCAGTATTTT; CDR3aa: CASSYRGPEDTQYF
abundance: NA; v_gene: TRBV6-6; j_gene: TRBJ1-2; d_gene: NA; CDR3nt: TGTGCCAGCAGTTACAACAGGGAGCGCGGCTACACCTTC; CDR3aa: CASSYNRERGYTF
abundance: NA; v_gene: TRBV28; j_gene: TRBJ2-5; d_gene: TRBD1; CDR3nt: TGTGCCAGCAGCCCGACAGGGCAAGAGACCCAGTACTTC; CDR3aa: CASSPTGQETQYF
abundance: NA; v_gene: TRBV19; j_gene: TRBJ2-5; d_gene: NA; CDR3nt: TGTGCCAGTGGGTCCAGGATCCAAGAGACCCAGTACTTC; CDR3aa: CASGSRIQETQYF
abundance: few; v_gene: TRBV9; j_gene: TRBJ1-1; d_gene: TRBD1; CDR3nt: TGTGCCAGCAGCGCCCAGACAGGGGATACTGAAGCTTTCTTT; CDR3aa: CASSAQTGDTEAFF
abundance: NA; v_gene: TRBV19; j_gene: TRBJ1-5; d_gene: TRBD1; CDR3nt: TGTGCCAGTAGCGGACAGGGTAGGCAGCCCCAGCATTTT; CDR3aa: CASSGQGRQPQHF
abundance: once; v_gene: TRBV5-3; j_gene: TRBJ1-5; d_gene: TRBD1; CDR3nt: TGTGCCAGAAGCGCGGGACAGACGTATAGCAATCAGCCCCAGCATTTT; CDR3aa: CARSAGQTYSNQPQHF
abundance: NA; v_gene: TRBV4-1; j_gene: TRBJ2-4; d_gene: NA; CDR3nt: TGCGCCAGCAGCCACCCAGCGGATACACCGCACAAAAACATTCAGTACTTC; CDR3aa: CASSHPADTPHKNIQYF
abundance: NA; v_gene: TRBV5-1; j_gene: TRBJ2-7; d_gene: NA; CDR3nt: TGCGCCAGCAGCGATTCGCTGGGGGAAGGTGGGCAGTACTTC; CDR3aa: CASSDSLGEGGQYF
abundance: NA; v_gene: TRBV5-4; j_gene: TRBJ1-6; d_gene: NA; CDR3nt: TGTGCCAGCAGCTTGGACTCTCCTTCCTATAATTCACCCCTCCACTTT; CDR3aa: CASSLDSPSYNSPLHF
abundance: few; v_gene: TRBV5-4; j_gene: TRBJ2-5; d_gene: TRBD2; CDR3nt: TGTGCCAGCAGCTTTCCGGGACTAGCGGGAAGAGGGCCAGAGACCCAGTACTTC; CDR3aa: CASSFPGLAGRGPETQYF
abundance: NA; v_gene: TRBV27; j_gene: TRBJ1-5; d_gene: TRBD1; CDR3nt: TGTGCCAGCAGTTTTGGAGGGGGCTATCAGCCCCAGCATTTT; CDR3aa: CASSFGGGYQPQHF
abundance: NA; v_gene: TRBV28; j_gene: TRBJ2-7; d_gene: NA; CDR3nt: TGTGCCAGCAGTCGCCATGCTGGGGTAAGCTCCTACGAGCAGTACTTC; CDR3aa: CASSRHAGVSSYEQYF
abundance: NA; v_gene: TRBV27; j_gene: TRBJ1-5; d_gene: NA; CDR3nt: TGTGCCAGCAGCTCAGGGGTGGGCAATCAGCCCCAGCATTTT; CDR3aa: CASSSGVGNQPQHF
abundance: NA; v_gene: TRBV7-2; j_gene: TRBJ1-2; d_gene: NA; CDR3nt: TGTGCCAGCAGCTTAAACTCAAGGGGAAACTATGGCTACACCTTC; CDR3aa: CASSLNSRGNYGYTF
abundance: once; v_gene: TRBV7-8; j_gene: TRBJ2-5; d_gene: TRBD2; CDR3nt: TGTGCCAGCAGCTTAGTCCCGACTAGCTCCTTTGAGACCCAGTACTTC; CDR3aa: CASSLVPTSSFETQYF
abundance: NA; v_gene: TRBV7-2; j_gene: TRBJ1-5; d_gene: NA; CDR3nt: TGTGCCAGCAGCTCGCGACAGGCGGACAATCAGCCCCAGCATTTT; CDR3aa: CASSSRQADNQPQHF
abundance: NA; v_gene: TRBV28; j_gene: TRBJ2-7; d_gene: NA; CDR3nt: TGTGCCAGCAGGCTAGTCCACGAGCAGTACTTC; CDR3aa: CASRLVHEQYF
abundance: NA; v_gene: TRBV19; j_gene: TRBJ2-2; d_gene: NA; CDR3nt: TGTGCCACCAATACCGCCGGGGAGCTGTTTTTT; CDR3aa: CATNTAGELFF
abundance: few; v_gene: TRBV2; j_gene: TRBJ2-1; d_gene: NA; CDR3nt: TGTGCCAGCAGTGAACAGGGCCCTTCCAATGAGCAGTTCTTC; CDR3aa: CASSEQGPSNEQFF
abundance: few; v_gene: TRBV19; j_gene: TRBJ1-1; d_gene: TRBD1; CDR3nt: TGTGCCAGTAGTATACGGACAGGAAGGGACACTGAAGCTTTCTTT; CDR3aa: CASSIRTGRDTEAFF
abundance: NA; v_gene: TRBV7-2; j_gene: TRBJ2-3; d_gene: TRBD2; CDR3nt: TGTGCCAGCAGCTTAGGGTTTAGCGGGGCCGGTTATACGCAGTATTTT; CDR3aa: CASSLGFSGAGYTQYF
abundance: NA; v_gene: TRBV28; j_gene: TRBJ1-5; d_gene: NA; CDR3nt: TGTGCCAGCAGTTTGGGAGGGACTCAGCCCCAGCATTTT; CDR3aa: CASSLGGTQPQHF